The 18 T cell receptor beta chains below all came from one sample that was sequenced in a study of blood T cell repertoires in COVID-19. Sequencing was performed with immunoSEQ multiplex PCR; in TCRdb, only in-frame clones are kept and a portion is missing. The sample lists about 310,000 clones, 90% occurring once. The sample consisted of peripheral blood. Receptors were obtained from a woman aged 35 to 49 with COVID-19, enrolled during active disease.

V usage is TRBV20-1 and J usage is TRBJ1-5; a possible D gene is TRBD1 (5 bases). CDR3 length: 15 residues. From germline, CDR1 is DFQATT and CDR2 SNEGSKA (reference sequence). Trimming took 3 bases from V and 9 from J, leaving 21 bases between them. The CDR3 region is CSASRGGPNTRPQHF. As DNA, the CDR3 is TGCAGTGCTAGTAGGGGTGGCCCCAACACTCGGCCCCAGCATTTT.

The J gene is TRBJ1-5, the V gene TRBV19, with D possibly TRBD1 on 5 matching bases. The CDR3 is 15 amino acids. Germline lookup yields CDR1 LNHDA and CDR2 SQIVND (reference sequence). The V and J ends lost 3 bases and 4 bases respectively, with 13 bases between them. CDR3 amino acids: CASSITGQVNQPQHF. CDR3 DNA sequence: TGTGCCAGTAGTATCACCGGACAAGTTAATCAGCCCCAGCATTTT.

The V call is TRBV12-3 or TRBV12-4, the J call TRBJ2-7; D is unresolved. The CDR3 length is 11 residues. Between the trimmed V and J ends, which lost 6 bases and 4 bases, there was a span of 7 bases. The DNA for the CDR3 is TGTGCCAGCAGGGAGAGTTACGAGCAGTACTTC. Amino acids: CASRESYEQYF.

V is TRBV6-5 and J is TRBJ2-7; 8 positions match TRBD1. The CDR3 covers 13 residues. Germline CDR1 MNHEY, CDR2 SVGAGI. Trimming took 6 bases from V and 5 from J; bases not matched to a gene: 6. This CDR3 reads CASRGQGANEQYF. DNA for the CDR3: TGTGCCAGCAGGGGGCAGGGGGCGAACGAGCAGTACTTC.

The gene calls are TRBV2 and TRBJ2-1; maybe TRBD2 (6 bases). Germline CDR1 and CDR2: SNHLY and FYNNEI. V lost 2 bases and J 15 bases, leaving 11 bases between the germline ends. The CDR3 sequence is 11 residues long. This chain's CDR3 is CASSEILAPFF. CDR3 coding DNA: TGTGCCAGCAGTGAAATACTAGCCCCGTTCTTC.

The chain has TRBV27 and TRBJ2-1; 7 bases line up with TRBD1. CDR3 size: 15 residues. Germline V gene sequence: CDR1 MNHEY, CDR2 SMNVEV (reference sequence). V lost 2 bases and J lost 2; bases outside the gene matches: 3. CDR3 sequence reads: CASSLQGQPYNEQFF. The CDR3 region has the DNA TGTGCCAGCAGTTTACAGGGACAGCCCTACAATGAGCAGTTCTTC.

This chain links TRBV6-1 with TRBJ1-3, with D perhaps matching TRBD1 (6 bases). CDR3 size: 15 residues. Germline values: CDR1 MNHNS, CDR2 SASEGT. V lost 3 bases to trimming and J lost 4 bases, with 13 bases between them. The CDR3 sequence is CASSDVGQFGNTIYF. The DNA of the CDR3 is TGTGCCAGCAGTGACGTTGGACAGTTCGGAAACACCATATATTTT.

This rearrangement joins TRBV5-1 to TRBJ2-1; 8 positions match TRBD2. CDR1 is SGHRS, CDR2 YFSETQ, per germline. CDR3 length: 15 residues. Trimming at V came to 3 bases and at J to 4 bases, leaving 6 bases not matched to a gene. The DNA for the CDR3 is TGCGCCAGCAGCTCCGGACTAGCAAGTTACAATGAGCAGTTCTTC. Residues: CASSSGLASYNEQFF. Variable domain in full (rest from reference TRBV5-1 and TRBJ2-1): KAGVTQTPRYLIKTRGQQVTLSCSPISGHRSVSWYQQTPGQGLQFLFEYFSETQRNKGNFPGRFSGRQFSNSRSEMNVSTLELGDSALYLCASSSGLASYNEQFFGPGTRLTVL.

The CDR3 DNA reads TGTGCCAGCAGCTTGACAGGAGAGAGGACCCAGTACTTC. Translated, it gives CASSLTGERTQYF. The rearrangement uses TRBV7-8 and TRBJ2-5; maybe TRBD1 (6 bases). This CDR3 is built from 13 residues. Germline CDR1 and CDR2: SGHVS and FQNEAQ. V dropped 3 bases and J dropped 7 bases, with 12 bases sitting between them.

This chain joins TRBV4-3 and TRBJ1-2; 10 bases match TRBD1. From germline, CDR1 is LGHNA and CDR2 YSLEER. The CDR3 has 15 residues. Trimming at V came to 4 bases and at J to 4 bases, leaving 6 bases not matched to a gene. The CDR3 DNA reads as TGCGCCAGCAGCCGAGGGACAGGGGCTAGCTATGGCTACACCTTC. This codes for CASSRGTGASYGYTF.

The genes are TRBV18 and TRBJ2-5, with D unresolved. From germline, CDR1 is KGHSH and CDR2 LQKENI. V was clipped by 0 bases and J by 6 bases, with 5 bases between them. The CDR3 is made up of 12 amino acids. CDR3 in DNA: TGTGCCAGCTCACCACCCGGTCAGACCCAGTACTTC. It translates to CASSPPGQTQYF.

The rearrangement links TRBV30 to TRBJ2-2, with TRBD2 identical over 10 bases. Trimming cost V 3 bases and J 5 bases; bases outside gene matches: 15. The CDR3 runs 18 residues. CDR1 GTSNPN and CDR2 SVGIG come from the germline V gene (reference sequence). CDR3 DNA sequence: TGTGCCTGGAGGGCCGGAAGCGGGAGGGCCGTGAAGACCGGGGAGCTGTTTTTT. This encodes CAWRAGSGRAVKTGELFF.

The genes are TRBV20-1 and TRBJ2-5; D is uncertain. The CDR3 loop spans 10 amino acids. CDR1 and CDR2 (germline): DFQATT, SNEGSKA (reference sequence). Trimming pared 5 bases from V and 3 bases from J, leaving 4 bases between. In DNA, the CDR3 is TGCAGTGCTGAGAAAGAGACCCAGTACTTC. Its protein is CSAEKETQYF.

The rearrangement uses TRBV29-1 and TRBJ2-7, with 10 nucleotides matching TRBD1. This CDR3 spans 13 amino acids. The ends lost 7 bases at V and 7 bases at J; junction bases unmatched: 10. Germline CDR1 SQVTM, CDR2 ANQGSEA. CDR3 loop: CSANRQGAEEQYF. Written as DNA, the CDR3 is TGCAGCGCGAATCGACAGGGGGCCGAAGAGCAGTACTTC.

Here the CDR3 reads CASSLRLTREGRHYGYTF. CDR3 DNA: TGTGCCAGCAGTTTAAGGCTGACCCGGGAGGGACGCCACTATGGCTACACCTTC. This rearrangement joins TRBV27 to TRBJ1-2; a weak D match, TRBD1 (5 bases). Germline values: CDR1 MNHEY, CDR2 SMNVEV (reference sequence). The length of the CDR3 is 18 residues. Trimming took 2 bases from V and 3 from J, leaving 22 bases between them.

The gene calls are TRBV2 and TRBJ2-2, with 7 bases aligning to TRBD1. CDR1 and CDR2 from the germline V gene are SNHLY and FYNNEI. Germline trimming cut 4 bases from V and 3 bases from J; bases unmatched to any gene: 5. The CDR3 sequence is 15 residues long. DNA of the CDR3: TGTGCCAGCAGTGCGAGACAGGGAGACACCGGGGAGCTGTTTTTT. Protein sequence: CASSARQGDTGELFF. Supplemented by reference TRBV2 and TRBJ2-2, the full variable domain reads EPEVTQTPSHQVTQMGQEVILRCVPISNHLYFYWYRQILGQKVEFLVSFYNNEISEKSEIFDDQFSVERPDGSNFTLKIRSTKLEDSAMYFCASSARQGDTGELFFGEGSRLTVL.

This chain connects TRBV28 to TRBJ2-1; 7 nucleotides match TRBD2. There are 14 residues in the CDR3. Germline CDR1 MDHEN, CDR2 SYDVKM. After removal of 8 bases from V and 6 bases from J, the junction contained 10 bases not matched to a gene. The CDR3 nucleotides are TGTGCCAGCGTCTTACCGGGACTATCCAATGAGCAGTTCTTC. Protein: CASVLPGLSNEQFF. Based on the CDR3 plus reference TRBV28 and TRBJ2-1, the full variable domain is DVKVTQSSRYLVKRTGEKVFLECVQDMDHENMFWYRQDPGLGLRLIYFSYDVKMKEKGDIPEGYSVSREKKERFSLILESASTNQTSMYLCASVLPGLSNEQFFGPGTRLTVL.

V is TRBV5-4 and J is TRBJ2-7; 11 bases agree with TRBD1. CDR1 SGHNT and CDR2 YYREEE come from the germline V gene (reference sequence). The CDR3 contains 14 residues. V shed 5 bases and J 6 bases; nucleotides not matched to a gene: 7. In DNA, the CDR3 is TGTGCCAGCAGTCTTCCGGGACAGGGGGGCGAGCAGTACTTC. Translated: CASSLPGQGGEQYF. The entire variable domain, with the rest obtained from reference TRBV5-4 and TRBJ2-7, is as follows: ETGVTQSPTHLIKTRGQQVTLRCSSQSGHNTVSWYQQALGQGPQFIFQYYREEENGRGNFPPRFSGLQFPNYSSELNVNALELDDSALYLCASSLPGQGGEQYFGPGTRLTVT.